This T cell receptor beta chain derives from a study of cytomegalovirus exposure and HLA in healthy donors. Remarks on this clone: Its antigen is not identified. The junction and the germline gene differ at one end; a read error may be behind it.

PCR amplification relied on 60 Vbeta primers (plus 13 Jbeta primers). Assay: immunoSEQ multiplex PCR; the TCRdb copy retains only in-frame clones and omits some. The sample lists 120,000 or so clones, around three quarters occurring once. Study-wide points: The authors reported that TCR beta sequences could predict HLA-A and HLA-B alleles. These predictions were accurate for most subjects in the first cohort. Rates of TCR association differed by HLA locus in a later analysis, with DRB1 highest and HLA-C lowest.

The sequenced sample consisted of PBMCs. This clonotype originated in a man aged 18 to 35 in good health and CMV-seropositive.

Written as DNA, the CDR3 is TGCGCCAGCAGTCAAGGGACAGTTAATCTAGCCAAAAACAGTCAGTACTTC. Its translation is CASSQGTVNLAKNSQYF. The chain carries TRBV23-1 and TRBJ2-4; 7 nucleotides match TRBD1. TRBV23-1 counts as an open reading frame of uncertain function. This CDR3 is 17 amino acids long.